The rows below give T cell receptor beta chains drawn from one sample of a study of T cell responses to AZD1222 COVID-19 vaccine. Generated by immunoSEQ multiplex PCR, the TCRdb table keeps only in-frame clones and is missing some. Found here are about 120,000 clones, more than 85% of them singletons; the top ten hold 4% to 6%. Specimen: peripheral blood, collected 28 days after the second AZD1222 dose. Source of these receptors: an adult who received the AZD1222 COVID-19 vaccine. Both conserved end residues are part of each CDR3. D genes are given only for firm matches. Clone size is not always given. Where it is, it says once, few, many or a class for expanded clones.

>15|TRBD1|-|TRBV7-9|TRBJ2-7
TGTGCCAGCAGCTCGGGACAGGTTTCCTCCTACGAGCAGTACTTC
CASSSGQVSSYEQYF
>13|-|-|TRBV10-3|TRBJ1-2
TGTGCCATCAGTGAAATCGATCCCTATGGCTACACCTTC
CAISEIDPYGYTF
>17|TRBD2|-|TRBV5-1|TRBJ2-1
TGCGCCAGCAGCGGAGGATCTGGCGGGAGCTCCTACAATGAGCAGTTCTTC
CASSGGSGGSSYNEQFF
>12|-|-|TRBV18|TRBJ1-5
TGTGCCAGCTCAGAGCTAGATCAGCCCCAGCATTTT
CASSELDQPQHF
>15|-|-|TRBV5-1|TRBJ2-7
TGCGCCAGCAGCTTGGACCCCCCCGGGGAGCCCGAGCAGTACTTC
CASSLDPPGEPEQYF
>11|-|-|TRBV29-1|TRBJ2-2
TGCAGCGTCGGGAACACCGGGGAGCTGTTTTTT
CSVGNTGELFF
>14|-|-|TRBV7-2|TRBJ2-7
TGTGCCAGCAGCTTAGCGGCACCCTCCTACGAGCAGTACTTC
CASSLAAPSYEQYF
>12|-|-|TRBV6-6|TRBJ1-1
TGTGCCAGCAGCCGCAGGGGCACTGAAGCTTTCTTT
CASSRRGTEAFF
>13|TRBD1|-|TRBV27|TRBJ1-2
TGTGCCAGCAGTTTTGGCCAGGGGGGCGGCTACACCTTC
CASSFGQGGGYTF
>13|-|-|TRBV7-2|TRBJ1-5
TGTGCCAGCAGCCCTTGGACCAATCAGCCCCAGCATTTT
CASSPWTNQPQHF
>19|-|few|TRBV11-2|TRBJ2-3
TGTGCCAGCAGCGCCCCGGTGTGGGGGGCCGCTTCCGGCACAGATACGCAGTATTTT
CASSAPVWGAASGTDTQYF
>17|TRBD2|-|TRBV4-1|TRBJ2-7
TGCGCCAGCAGCCACTCACCACGCACTAGCGGGACCTACGAGCAGTACTTC
CASSHSPRTSGTYEQYF
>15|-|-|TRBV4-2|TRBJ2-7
TGTGCCAGCAGGCCTAATCGCCAGGGTGGTTACGAGCAGTACTTC
CASRPNRQGGYEQYF
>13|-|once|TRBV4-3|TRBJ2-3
TGCGCCAGCAGCCAAGATATAAGAGATACGCAGTATTTT
CASSQDIRDTQYF
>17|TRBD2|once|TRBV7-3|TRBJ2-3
TGTGCCAGCAGCTTAAGTGGACTAGCGGGAGTGACAGATACGCAGTATTTT
CASSLSGLAGVTDTQYF